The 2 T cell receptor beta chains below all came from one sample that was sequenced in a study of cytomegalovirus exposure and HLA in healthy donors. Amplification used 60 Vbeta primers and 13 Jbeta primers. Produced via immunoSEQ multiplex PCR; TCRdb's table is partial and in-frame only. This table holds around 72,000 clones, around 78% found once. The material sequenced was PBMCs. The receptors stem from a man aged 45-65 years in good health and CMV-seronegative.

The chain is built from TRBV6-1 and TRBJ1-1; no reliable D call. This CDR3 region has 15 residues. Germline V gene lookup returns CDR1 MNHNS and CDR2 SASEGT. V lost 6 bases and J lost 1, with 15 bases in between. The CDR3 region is CASSNSGVQNTEAFF. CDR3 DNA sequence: TGTGCCAGCAGCAACTCCGGGGTGCAGAACACTGAAGCTTTCTTT.

The CDR3 DNA reads as TGTGCCAGCAGTTACACAGCAACTAATGAAAAACTGTTTTTT. It specifies CASSYTATNEKLFF. The J gene is TRBJ1-4, the V gene TRBV6-5; D ambiguous. The ends were cut back, 2 bases at V and 0 bases at J, with 4 bases in the middle. The CDR3 spans 14 residues. CDR1 and CDR2 from the germline V gene are MNHEY and SVGAGI.